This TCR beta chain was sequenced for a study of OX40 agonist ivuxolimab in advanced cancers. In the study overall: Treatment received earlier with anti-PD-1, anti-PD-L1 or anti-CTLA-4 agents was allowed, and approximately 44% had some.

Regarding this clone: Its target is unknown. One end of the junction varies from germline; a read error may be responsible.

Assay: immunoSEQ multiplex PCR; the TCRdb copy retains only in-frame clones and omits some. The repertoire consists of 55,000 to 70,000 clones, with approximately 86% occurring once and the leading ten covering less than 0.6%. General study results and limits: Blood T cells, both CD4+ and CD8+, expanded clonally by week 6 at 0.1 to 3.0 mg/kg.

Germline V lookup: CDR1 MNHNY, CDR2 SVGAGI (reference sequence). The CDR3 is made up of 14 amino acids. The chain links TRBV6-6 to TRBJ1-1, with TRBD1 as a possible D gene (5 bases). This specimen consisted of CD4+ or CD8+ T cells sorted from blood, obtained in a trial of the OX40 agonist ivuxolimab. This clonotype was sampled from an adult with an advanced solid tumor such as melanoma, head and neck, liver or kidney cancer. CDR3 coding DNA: TGTGCCAGCAGTTACGTACGACTCCCACGGGGAGGGGTTTTT. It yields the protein CASSYVRLPRGGVF.